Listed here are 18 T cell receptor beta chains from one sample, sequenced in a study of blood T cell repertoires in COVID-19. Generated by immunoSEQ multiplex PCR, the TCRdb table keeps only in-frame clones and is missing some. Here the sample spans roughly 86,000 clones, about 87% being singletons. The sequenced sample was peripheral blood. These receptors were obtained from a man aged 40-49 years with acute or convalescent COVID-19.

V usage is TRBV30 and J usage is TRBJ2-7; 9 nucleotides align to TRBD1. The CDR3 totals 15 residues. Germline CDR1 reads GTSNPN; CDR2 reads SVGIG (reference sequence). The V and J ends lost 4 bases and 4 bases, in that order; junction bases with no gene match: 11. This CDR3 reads CAWNRGGQGRYEQYF. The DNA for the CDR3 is TGTGCCTGGAACCGGGGAGGACAGGGGAGGTACGAGCAGTACTTC.

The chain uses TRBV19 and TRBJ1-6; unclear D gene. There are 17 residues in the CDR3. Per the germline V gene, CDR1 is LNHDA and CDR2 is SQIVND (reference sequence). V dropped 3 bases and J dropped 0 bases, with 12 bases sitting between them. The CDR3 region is CASSISSRGSYNSPLHF. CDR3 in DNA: TGTGCCAGTAGTATCTCGAGTCGGGGCTCCTATAATTCACCCCTCCACTTT.

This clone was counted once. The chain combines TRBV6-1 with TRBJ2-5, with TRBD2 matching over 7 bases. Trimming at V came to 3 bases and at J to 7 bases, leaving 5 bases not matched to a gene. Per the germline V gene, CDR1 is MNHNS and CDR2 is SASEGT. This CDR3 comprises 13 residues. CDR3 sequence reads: CASSEGGTWTQYF. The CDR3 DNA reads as TGTGCCAGCAGTGAGGGGGGGACGTGGACCCAGTACTTC.

CDR3 amino acids: CASSSTSSTDTQYF. The CDR3 nucleotides read TGTGCCAGCAGCAGCACGTCTAGCACAGATACGCAGTATTTT. This chain links TRBV13 with TRBJ2-3; D ambiguous. CDR1 is PRHDT and CDR2 is FYEKMQ in the germline V gene (reference sequence). Trimming cost V 5 bases and J 0 bases, with 9 bases left between them. CDR3 length: 14 amino acids.

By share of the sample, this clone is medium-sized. The CDR3: CASRGTGMDYGYTF. In DNA, the CDR3 is TGTGCCAGCAGGGGGACAGGGATGGACTATGGCTACACCTTC. The chain joins TRBV7-8 to TRBJ1-2; 9 nucleotides agree with TRBD1. The CDR3 spans 14 residues. V shed 6 bases and J 3 bases; nucleotides not matched to a gene: 5. The germline V gene has CDR1 SGHVS and CDR2 FQNEAQ.

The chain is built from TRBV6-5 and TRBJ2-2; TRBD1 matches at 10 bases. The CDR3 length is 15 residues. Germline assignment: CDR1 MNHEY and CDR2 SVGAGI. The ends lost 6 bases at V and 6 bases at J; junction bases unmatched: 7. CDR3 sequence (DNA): TGTGCCAGCAGGACTGACAGGGGGCGGTCCGGGGAGCTGTTTTTT. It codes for CASRTDRGRSGELFF.

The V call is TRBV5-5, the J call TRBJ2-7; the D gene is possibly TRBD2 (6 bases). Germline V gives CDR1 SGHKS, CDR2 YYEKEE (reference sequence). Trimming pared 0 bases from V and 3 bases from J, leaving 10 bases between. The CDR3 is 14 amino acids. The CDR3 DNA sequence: TGTGCCAGCAGCTTGGATCGGGGGAACTACGAGCAGTACTTC. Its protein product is CASSLDRGNYEQYF.

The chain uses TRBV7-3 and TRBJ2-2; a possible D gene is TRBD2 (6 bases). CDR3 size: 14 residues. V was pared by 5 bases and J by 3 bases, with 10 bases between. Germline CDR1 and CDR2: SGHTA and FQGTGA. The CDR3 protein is CASSRGGDTGELFF. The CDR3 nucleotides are TGTGCCAGCAGCCGCGGAGGGGACACCGGGGAGCTGTTTTTT.

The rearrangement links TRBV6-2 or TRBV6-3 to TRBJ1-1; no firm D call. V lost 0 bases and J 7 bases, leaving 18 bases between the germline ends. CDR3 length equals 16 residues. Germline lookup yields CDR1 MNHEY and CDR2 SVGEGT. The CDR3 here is CASSYSIVPEVGEAFF. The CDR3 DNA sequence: TGTGCCAGCAGTTACTCGATAGTTCCGGAGGTGGGTGAAGCTTTCTTT.

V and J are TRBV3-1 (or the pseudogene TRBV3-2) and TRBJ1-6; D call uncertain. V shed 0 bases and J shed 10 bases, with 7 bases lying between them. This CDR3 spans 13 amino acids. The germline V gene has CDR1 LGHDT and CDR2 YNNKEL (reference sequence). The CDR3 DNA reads TGTGCCAGCAGCCAAGATACGGGGTCACCCCTCCACTTT. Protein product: CASSQDTGSPLHF.

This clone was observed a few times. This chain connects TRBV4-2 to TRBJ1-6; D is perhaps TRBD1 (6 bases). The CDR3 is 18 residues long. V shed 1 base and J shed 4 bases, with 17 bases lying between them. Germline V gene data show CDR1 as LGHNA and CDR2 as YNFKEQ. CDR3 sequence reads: CASSQGNRDIRYNSPLHF. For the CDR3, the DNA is TGTGCCAGCAGCCAAGGTAACAGGGATATTCGTTATAATTCACCCCTCCACTTT.

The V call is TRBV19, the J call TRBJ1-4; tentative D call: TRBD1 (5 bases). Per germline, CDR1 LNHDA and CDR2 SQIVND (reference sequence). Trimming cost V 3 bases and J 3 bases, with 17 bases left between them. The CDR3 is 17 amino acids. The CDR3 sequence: CASSMSQGGYANEKLFF. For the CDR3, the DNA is TGTGCCAGTAGTATGAGCCAGGGAGGGTACGCTAATGAAAAACTGTTTTTT.

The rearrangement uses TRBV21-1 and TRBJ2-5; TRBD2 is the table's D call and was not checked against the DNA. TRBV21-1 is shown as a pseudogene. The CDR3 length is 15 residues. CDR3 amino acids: CASSKGFLGGETQYF. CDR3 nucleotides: TGTGCCAGCAGCAAAGGTTTCCTAGGTGGGGAGACCCAGTACTTC.

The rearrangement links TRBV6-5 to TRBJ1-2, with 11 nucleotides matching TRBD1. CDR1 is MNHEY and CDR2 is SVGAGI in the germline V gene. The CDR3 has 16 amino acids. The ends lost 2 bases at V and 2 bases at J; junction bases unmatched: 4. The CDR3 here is CASSYVRTGGNYGYTF. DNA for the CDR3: TGTGCCAGCAGTTACGTGAGGACAGGGGGCAACTATGGCTACACCTTC.

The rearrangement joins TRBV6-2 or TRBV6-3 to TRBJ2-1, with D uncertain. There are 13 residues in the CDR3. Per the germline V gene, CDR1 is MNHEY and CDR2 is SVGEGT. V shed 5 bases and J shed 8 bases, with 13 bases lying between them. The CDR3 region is CASSKVFEDEQFF. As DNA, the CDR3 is TGTGCCAGCAGTAAGGTATTTGAGGATGAGCAGTTCTTC.

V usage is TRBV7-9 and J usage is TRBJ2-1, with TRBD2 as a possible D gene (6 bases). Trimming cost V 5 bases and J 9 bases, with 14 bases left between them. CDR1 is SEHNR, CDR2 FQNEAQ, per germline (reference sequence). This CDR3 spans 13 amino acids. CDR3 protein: CASSRTEGSEQFF. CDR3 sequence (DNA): TGTGCCAGCAGCCGGACGGAGGGTAGTGAGCAGTTCTTC.

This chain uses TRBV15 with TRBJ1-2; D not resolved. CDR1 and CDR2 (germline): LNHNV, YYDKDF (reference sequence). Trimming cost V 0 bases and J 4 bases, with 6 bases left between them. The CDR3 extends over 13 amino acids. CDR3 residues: CATSREEGYGYTF. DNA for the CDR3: TGTGCCACCAGCAGAGAGGAGGGCTATGGCTACACCTTC.

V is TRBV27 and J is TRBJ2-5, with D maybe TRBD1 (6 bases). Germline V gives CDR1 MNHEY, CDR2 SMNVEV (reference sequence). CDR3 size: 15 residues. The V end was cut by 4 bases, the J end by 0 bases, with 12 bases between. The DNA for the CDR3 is TGTGCCAGCAGTTCCACAGGGTTGTACCAAGAGACCCAGTACTTC. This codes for CASSSTGLYQETQYF.